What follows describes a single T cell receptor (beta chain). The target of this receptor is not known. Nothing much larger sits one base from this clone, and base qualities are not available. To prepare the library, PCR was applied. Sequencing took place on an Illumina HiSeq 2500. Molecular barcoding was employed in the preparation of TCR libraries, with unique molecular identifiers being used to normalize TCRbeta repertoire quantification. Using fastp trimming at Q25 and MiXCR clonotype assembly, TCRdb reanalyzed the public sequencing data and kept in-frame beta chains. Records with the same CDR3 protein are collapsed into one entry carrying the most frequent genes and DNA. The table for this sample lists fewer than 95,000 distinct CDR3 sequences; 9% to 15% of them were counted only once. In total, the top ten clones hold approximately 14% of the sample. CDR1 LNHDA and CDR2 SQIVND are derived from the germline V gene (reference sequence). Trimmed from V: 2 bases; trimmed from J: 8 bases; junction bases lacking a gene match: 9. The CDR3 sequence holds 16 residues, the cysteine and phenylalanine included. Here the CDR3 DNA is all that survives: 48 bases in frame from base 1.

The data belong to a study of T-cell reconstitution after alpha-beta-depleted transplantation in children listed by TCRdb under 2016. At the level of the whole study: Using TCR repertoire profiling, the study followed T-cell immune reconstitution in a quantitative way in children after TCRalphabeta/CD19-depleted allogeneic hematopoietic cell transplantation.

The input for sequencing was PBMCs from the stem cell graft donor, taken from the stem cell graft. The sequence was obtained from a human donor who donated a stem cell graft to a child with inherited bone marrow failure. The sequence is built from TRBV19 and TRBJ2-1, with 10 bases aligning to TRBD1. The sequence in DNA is TGTGCCAGTAGTATAAGGGACAGGGGAGGTGGTCATGAGCAGTTCTTC. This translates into CASSIRDRGGGHEQFF.